The sequence of this T cell receptor (beta chain) was determined in a study of cytomegalovirus exposure and HLA in healthy donors. CDR1 is SGDLS and CDR2 is YYNGEE in the germline V gene. The CDR3 covers 15 residues. V trimming: 4 bases; J trimming: 6 bases; junction bases outside the gene matches: 12. Study-wide points: In a later analysis, a missense DCLRE1C variant was linked to TCR beta V- and J-gene trimming. Earlier results showed most TCR beta V segments being productive about 90% or about 30% of the time.

Worth noting for this clone: The antigen is undetermined.

Researchers ran the PCR with 60 Vbeta and 13 Jbeta primers. Per the original data handling: There were tens of millions of unique TCR beta chains by a later count, and 10 million to 12 million of them were shared. TCRdb's copy holds only in-frame clones and misses some; the assay was immunoSEQ multiplex PCR. V, J and clone size are taken as reported in that table, and D and trimming were inferred from the DNA itself. The sample has around 50,000 clones, around 83% seen once. Healthy individuals who donated bone marrow served as the donors. The sample was PBMCs. The receptor was derived from a man younger than 40 in good health and CMV-seronegative. The chain combines TRBV9 with TRBJ2-7; the match to TRBD1 covers 8 bases. Here the CDR3 reads CASSPTSGTGGEQYF. DNA for the CDR3: TGTGCCAGCAGCCCAACCTCGGGGACAGGTGGCGAGCAGTACTTC. Full variable domain (missing parts from reference TRBV9 and TRBJ2-7): DSGVTQTPKHLITATGQRVTLRCSPRSGDLSVYWYQQSLDQGLQFLIQYYNGEERAKGNILERFSAQQFPDLHSELNLSSLELGDSALYFCASSPTSGTGGEQYFGPGTRLTVT.